This TCR beta chain is from a study of shared clonotypes between healthy human individuals (dated by TCRdb to the early 2020s). Some background on the complete study: The cohort comprised a couple of women and a few men aged 18 to 49 years. The study deeply sequenced blood TCR repertoires of about five healthy adults to estimate repertoire size and the extent of clonotype sharing between individuals. Each donor's leukapheresis produced roughly between roughly 0.94 and 9.5 billion PBMCs. To increase sequencing depth and limit assay-specific biases, TCR repertoire library preparation and sequencing were carried out by different laboratories using diverse techniques. For each donor, three plates each were used for CD4 naive and CD4 memory, two plates were used for CD8 naive, and one plate was used for CD8 memory. Here is what the overall study found, with its caveats: Estimated clonotype richness was generally larger for naive than for memory subsets. Even with the large sequencing depth, rarefaction of the sorted-subset datasets indicated that sequencing was incomplete. Clonotypes shared by all four sorted-subset donors showed higher generation probabilities than non-shared clonotypes. When a few donors were compared, the shared fraction of clonotypes was about 5.4% for naive CD4, approximately 3.5% for naive CD8, 2.3% for memory CD4, and under 0.5% for memory CD8. Only blood was sampled, and tissue TCR repertoires likely differ from those in blood. The small number of donors limited the genetic and exposure-history diversity represented. Pairwise subsampling led to the expectation that sequencing depth would affect the degree of clonotype sharing among donors.

This clone appeared once. Its recognized antigen is unknown. No much larger clone exists at a distance of one base, and base qualities are not known. According to the germline V gene, CDR1 reads SGHTA and CDR2 reads FQGNSA. V and J are truncated by 2 bases and 2 bases respectively, leaving an intervening sequence of 6 bases. Its CDR3 holds 13 amino acids, cysteine through phenylalanine. Kept here is only the CDR3 DNA, which spans 39 bases and is read in frame from base 1. TCR CDR3 regions were amplified from genomic DNA by multiplex PCR using the deep immunoSEQ assay. Extracted genomic DNA from each cell subset was distributed evenly across all wells of several immunoSEQ 96-well plates, and each plate was treated as a replicate. For sorted subsets, each replicate PCR was loaded with roughly 190 ng genomic DNA, equivalent to about 30,000 T cell genomes. Purified libraries were quantified with a Qubit 3.0 fluorometer, sized on a Bioanalyzer 2100, and re-quantified with the KAPA Library Quantification kit. A separate single-read 150-cycle Illumina NextSeq 550 flow cell was used to sequence each immunoSEQ 96-well plate. The source study handled its data this way. The immunoSEQ output contained only junctional sequences without quality scores, so filtering could not match that applied to full-length reads. To assign V/J genes and CDR3, sequences were annotated using PyIR, a Python wrapper for IgBLAST v1.9, with IMGT germline references. Any read was removed if the V/J assignment was weak (E-value above 1e-6), the CDR3 was missing, or the read contained stop codons, out-of-frame junctions, or ambiguous translated residues. A V3J clonotype was defined by an identical inferred V gene, J gene, and CDR3 amino acid sequence. Percentage overlap between repertoires was calculated by dividing the number of shared unique clonotypes by the size of the smaller repertoire. Repertoire richness was assessed with RTK rarefaction, the Chao1 estimator, and Recon v2.1 estimates of unobserved clonotypes. OLGA was used to compute generation probabilities for all TCRbeta clonotypes that the gDNA method yielded from a handful of donors. Drawn from immuneACCESS, this table holds only the in-frame rearrangements with V and J called that TCRdb kept. Clones are partly lost; checked studies trace under half to an unresolved V gene and leave the rest unexplained. The D gene and trimming were derived from the DNA, and the V and J assignments and clone size from that table. In all, the sample holds over a million clones, and 75% to 80% of those were seen once. The ten top clones hold under 0.6% of the sample.

The donors were healthy, HIV-negative adults with no recently reported acute infections or vaccinations. Only Caucasian adults living in Nashville, Tennessee, USA were represented among the donors. CD4+ T cells were enriched by magnetic negative selection; naive cells were then positively selected on CD45RA, and the negative fraction formed the memory subset. After blood collection by leukapheresis, PBMCs were isolated using Ficoll-Histopaque density gradient centrifugation and then cryopreserved in the vapor phase of liquid nitrogen. Analytical flow cytometry was used to check the purity and quantity of every magnetically sorted T cell population. From each sorted fraction, genomic DNA was isolated and quantified by UV absorbance on a Nanodrop 2000c.

The sequenced sample consisted of memory CD4+ T cells from PBMCs. Explained via the paper, the cell subset or site label denotes: CD45RA-negative fraction. The chain is assembled from TRBV7-2 and TRBJ2-5; the D gene is not confidently resolved. The sequence was collected from a man younger than 35 in good health. Some clones in this sample may be carry-over from other donors' samples. The CDR3 protein: CASSLYEQETQYF. The sequenced DNA is TGTGCCAGCAGCTTATACGAACAAGAGACCCAGTACTTC.